This TCR beta chain was captured in a study of cytomegalovirus exposure and HLA in healthy donors. Study-level points and caveats: Rarity marked most TCR sequences, yet some public TCRs occurred in many donors. Reports showed the classifier diagnosing cytomegalovirus status with high specificity and sensitivity. The study labeled more than 150 TCR beta chains cytomegalovirus-associated.

Some clones are missing from TCRdb's copy, which holds only in-frame ones; the method was immunoSEQ multiplex PCR. The top ten hold 4% to 5.5% of the sample, which has roughly 120,000 clones, around 85% seen once. Note on this clone: The antigen is unknown.

The germline CDR1 and CDR2 sequences are SGHAT and FQNNGV. V was pared by 5 bases and J by 3 bases, with 3 bases of the junction left unmatched. CDR3 length: 13 residues. Sequenced input: PBMCs. The source is a man aged 18-30 years in good health and CMV-seropositive. This rearrangement joins TRBV11-2 to TRBJ2-5; 7 nucleotides agree with TRBD1. This CDR3 reads CASSVTGKETQYF. CDR3 in DNA: TGTGCCAGCAGCGTGACAGGGAAAGAGACCCAGTACTTC. Drawing the rest from reference TRBV11-2 and TRBJ2-5, the complete variable domain is EAGVAQSPRYKIIEKRQSVAFWCNPISGHATLYWYQQILGQGPKLLIQFQNNGVVDDSQLPKDRFSAERLKGVDSTLKIQPAKLEDSAVYLCASSVTGKETQYFGPGTRLLVL.